The present TCR beta chain was sequenced within a study of cytomegalovirus exposure and HLA in healthy donors. Regarding donors, all were healthy bone marrow donors. The V gene lost 6 bases and the J gene lost 3 bases, with 12 bases spanning the gap. The germline CDR1 and CDR2 sequences are SGHDN and FVKESK. The CDR3 is made up of 14 amino acids. Worth noting for this clone: What it binds is unknown.

Study-wide findings and caveats: The authors reported that TCR beta sequences could predict HLA-A and HLA-B alleles. These predictions were accurate for most subjects in the first cohort. The only immune exposure information that was available was CMV serostatus.

PCR employed 60 Vbeta and 13 Jbeta primers. The authors' processing: An analysis performed later counted 60 million to 90 million unique TCR beta chains (approximately 12 million of them shared). Libraries were prepared by immunoSEQ multiplex PCR; TCRdb keeps only in-frame clonotypes and omits some of them. V and J calls and clone size are those listed in that table; D and trimming were worked out from the DNA. The sample has approximately 130,000 clones. Input material: PBMCs. The J gene is TRBJ1-5, the V gene TRBV14; no clear D. The clonotype comes from a woman in her sixties in good health and CMV-seronegative. CDR3 protein: CASRFRDYNQPQHF. In nucleotides, the CDR3 is TGTGCCAGCAGATTCCGGGATTACAATCAGCCCCAGCATTTT. The full variable domain, its missing parts supplied by reference TRBV14 and TRBJ1-5, is EAGVTQFPSHSVIEKGQTVTLRCDPISGHDNLYWYRRVMGKEIKFLLHFVKESKQDESGMPNNRFLAERTGGTYSTLKVQPAELEDSGVYFCASRFRDYNQPQHFGDGTRLSIL.